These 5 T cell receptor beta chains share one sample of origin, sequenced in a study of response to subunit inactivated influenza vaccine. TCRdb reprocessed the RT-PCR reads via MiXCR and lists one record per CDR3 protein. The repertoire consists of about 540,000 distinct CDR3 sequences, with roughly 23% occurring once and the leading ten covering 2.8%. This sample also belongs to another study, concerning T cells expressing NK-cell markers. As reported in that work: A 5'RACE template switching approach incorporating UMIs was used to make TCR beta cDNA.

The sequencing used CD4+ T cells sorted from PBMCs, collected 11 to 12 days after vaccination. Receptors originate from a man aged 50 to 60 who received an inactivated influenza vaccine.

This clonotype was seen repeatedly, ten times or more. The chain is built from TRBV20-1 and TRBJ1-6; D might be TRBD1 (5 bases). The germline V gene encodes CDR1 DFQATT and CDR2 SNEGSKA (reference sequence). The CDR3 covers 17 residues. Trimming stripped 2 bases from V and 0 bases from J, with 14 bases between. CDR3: CSARSLRQSSYNSPLHF. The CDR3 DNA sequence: TGCAGTGCTAGAAGCCTCCGACAGAGCTCCTATAATTCACCCCTCCACTTT.

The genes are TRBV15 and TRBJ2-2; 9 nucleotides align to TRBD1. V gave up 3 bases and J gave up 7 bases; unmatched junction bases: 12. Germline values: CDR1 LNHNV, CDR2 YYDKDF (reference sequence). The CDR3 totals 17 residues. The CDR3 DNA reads TGTGCCACCAGCAGTTACACAGGGGGCTACGTAGACGGGGAGCTGTTTTTT. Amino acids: CATSSYTGGYVDGELFF.

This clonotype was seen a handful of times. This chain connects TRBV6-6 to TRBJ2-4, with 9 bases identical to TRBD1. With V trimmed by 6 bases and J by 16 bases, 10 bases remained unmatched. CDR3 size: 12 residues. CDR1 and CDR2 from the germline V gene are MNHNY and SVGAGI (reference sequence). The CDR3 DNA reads TGTGCCAGCAGCCAAATCGGGACAGGGCCCTACTTC. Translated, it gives CASSQIGTGPYF.

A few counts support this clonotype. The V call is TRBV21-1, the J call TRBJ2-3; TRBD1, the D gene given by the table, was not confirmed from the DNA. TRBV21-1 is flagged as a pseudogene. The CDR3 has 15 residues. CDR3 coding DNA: TGTGCCAGCAGCAAAGCAGGGGGGGGCACAGATACGCAGTATTTT. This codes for CASSKAGGGTDTQYF.

The CDR3 sequence: CSAPRDLTYEQYF. CDR3 nucleotide sequence: TGCAGTGCTCCACGGGACCTAACCTACGAGCAGTACTTC. V is TRBV20-1 and J is TRBJ2-7; the D gene could be TRBD1 or TRBD2 (5 bases each). Trimming shortened V by 5 bases and J by 2 bases, and 13 bases separated the two germline ends. Germline CDR1 DFQATT, CDR2 SNEGSKA (reference sequence). This CDR3 spans 13 amino acids.